This T cell receptor beta chain stems from a study of shared T cell receptors in the human thymus. Sequencing was performed with immunoSEQ multiplex PCR; in TCRdb, only in-frame clones are kept and a portion is missing. The sample carries some 660,000 clones, more than 75% recorded once. V was shortened by 3 bases and J by 6 bases, with 6 bases between the two germline ends. Germline V gives CDR1 MNHEY, CDR2 SMNVEV (reference sequence). The CDR3 sequence is 12 residues long. The same specimen was also included in a second study, on human thymus T cells. As that report states: Healthy Finnish infants undergoing corrective surgery for congenital heart defects were the donors.

V usage is TRBV27 and J usage is TRBJ2-1, with a weak D call TRBD1 (5 bases). The origin of this receptor is a boy less than two years old with a congenital heart defect. Material: thymocytes. CDR3 sequence (DNA): TGTGCCAGCAGTTTCAGGGCCAATGAGCAGTTCTTC. Translating it yields CASSFRANEQFF.